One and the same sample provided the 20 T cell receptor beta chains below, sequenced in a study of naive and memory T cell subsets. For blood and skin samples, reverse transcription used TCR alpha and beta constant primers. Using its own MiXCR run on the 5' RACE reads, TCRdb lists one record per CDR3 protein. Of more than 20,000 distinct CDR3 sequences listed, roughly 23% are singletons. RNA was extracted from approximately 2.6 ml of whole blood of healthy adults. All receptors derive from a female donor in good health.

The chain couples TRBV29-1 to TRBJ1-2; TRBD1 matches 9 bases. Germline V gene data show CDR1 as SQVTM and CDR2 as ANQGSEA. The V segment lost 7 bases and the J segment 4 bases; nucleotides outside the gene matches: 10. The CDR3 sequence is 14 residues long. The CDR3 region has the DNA TGCAGCGCACTGACAGGGGGGCGGATCTATGGCTACACCTTC. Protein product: CSALTGGRIYGYTF.

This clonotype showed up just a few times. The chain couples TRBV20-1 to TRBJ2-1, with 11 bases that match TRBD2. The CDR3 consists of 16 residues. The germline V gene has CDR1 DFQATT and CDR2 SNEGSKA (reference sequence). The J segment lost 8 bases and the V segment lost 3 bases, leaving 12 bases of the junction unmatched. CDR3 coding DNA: TGCAGTGCTAGGCCGCGGACTAGCGGGTCCACGGATGAGCAGTTCTTC. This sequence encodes CSARPRTSGSTDEQFF.

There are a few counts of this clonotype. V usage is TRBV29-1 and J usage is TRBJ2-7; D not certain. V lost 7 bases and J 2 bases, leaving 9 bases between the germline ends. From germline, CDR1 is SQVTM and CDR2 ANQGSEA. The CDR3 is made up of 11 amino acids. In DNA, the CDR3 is TGCAGCGCCCTGACCGCCTACGAGCAGTACTTC. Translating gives CSALTAYEQYF.

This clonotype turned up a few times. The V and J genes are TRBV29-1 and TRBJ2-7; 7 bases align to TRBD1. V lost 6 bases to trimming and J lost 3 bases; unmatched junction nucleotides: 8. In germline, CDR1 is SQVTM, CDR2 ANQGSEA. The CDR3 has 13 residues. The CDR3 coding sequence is TGCAGCGTAACTGACAGGGAAAGCTACGAGCAGTACTTC. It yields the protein CSVTDRESYEQYF.

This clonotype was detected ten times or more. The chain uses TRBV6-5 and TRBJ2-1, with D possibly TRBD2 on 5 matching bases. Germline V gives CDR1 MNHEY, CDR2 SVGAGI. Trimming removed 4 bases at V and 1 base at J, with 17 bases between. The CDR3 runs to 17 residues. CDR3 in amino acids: CASSWASPLLSYNEQFF. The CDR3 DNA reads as TGTGCCAGCAGTTGGGCTAGCCCCCTGCTTTCCTACAATGAGCAGTTCTTC.

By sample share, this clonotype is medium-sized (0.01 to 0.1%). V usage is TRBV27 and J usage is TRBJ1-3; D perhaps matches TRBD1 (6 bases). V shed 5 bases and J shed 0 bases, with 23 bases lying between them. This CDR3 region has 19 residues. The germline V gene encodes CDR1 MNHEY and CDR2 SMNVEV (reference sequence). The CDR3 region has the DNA TGTGCCAGCAGTCCCCCAGAGTCCCGACAGGAGAGCTCTGGAAACACCATATATTTT. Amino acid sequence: CASSPPESRQESSGNTIYF.

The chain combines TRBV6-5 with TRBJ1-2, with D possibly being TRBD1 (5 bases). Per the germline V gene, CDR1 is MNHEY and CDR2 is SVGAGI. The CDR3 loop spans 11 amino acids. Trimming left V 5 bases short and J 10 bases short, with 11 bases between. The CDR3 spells CASSGRGHYTF. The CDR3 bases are TGTGCCAGCAGTGGCCGGGGCCACTACACCTTC.

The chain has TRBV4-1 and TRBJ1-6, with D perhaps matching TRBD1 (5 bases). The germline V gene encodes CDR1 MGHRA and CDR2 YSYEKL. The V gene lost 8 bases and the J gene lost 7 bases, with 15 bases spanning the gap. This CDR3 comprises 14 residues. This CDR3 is CASCPGQPNSPLHF. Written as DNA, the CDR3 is TGCGCCAGCTGTCCGGGGCAGCCGAATTCACCCCTCCACTTT.

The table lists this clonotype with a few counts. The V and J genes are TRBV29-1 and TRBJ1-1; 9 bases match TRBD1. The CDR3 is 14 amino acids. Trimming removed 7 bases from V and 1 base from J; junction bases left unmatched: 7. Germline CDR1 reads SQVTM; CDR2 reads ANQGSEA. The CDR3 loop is CSDQPQGANTEAFF. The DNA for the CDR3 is TGCAGCGACCAACCACAGGGGGCGAACACTGAAGCTTTCTTT.

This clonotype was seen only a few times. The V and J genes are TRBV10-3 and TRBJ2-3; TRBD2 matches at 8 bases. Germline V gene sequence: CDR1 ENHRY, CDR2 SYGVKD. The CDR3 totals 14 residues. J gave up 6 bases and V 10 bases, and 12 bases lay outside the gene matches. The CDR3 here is CATSIAGREDTQYF. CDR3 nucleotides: TGTGCCACGTCGATAGCGGGGAGGGAGGATACGCAGTATTTT.

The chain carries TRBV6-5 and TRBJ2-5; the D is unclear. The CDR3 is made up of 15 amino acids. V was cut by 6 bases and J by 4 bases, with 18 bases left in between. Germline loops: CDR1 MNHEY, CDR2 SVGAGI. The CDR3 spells CASSPVAPILETQYF. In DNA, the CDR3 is TGTGCCAGCAGCCCCGTCGCGCCGATCTTAGAGACCCAGTACTTC.

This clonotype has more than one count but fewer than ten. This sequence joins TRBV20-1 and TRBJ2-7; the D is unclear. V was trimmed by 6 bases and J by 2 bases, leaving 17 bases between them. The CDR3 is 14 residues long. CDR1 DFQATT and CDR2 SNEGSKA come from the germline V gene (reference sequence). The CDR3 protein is CSAQDETETYEQYF. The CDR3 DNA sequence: TGCAGTGCCCAAGACGAGACTGAAACCTACGAGCAGTACTTC.

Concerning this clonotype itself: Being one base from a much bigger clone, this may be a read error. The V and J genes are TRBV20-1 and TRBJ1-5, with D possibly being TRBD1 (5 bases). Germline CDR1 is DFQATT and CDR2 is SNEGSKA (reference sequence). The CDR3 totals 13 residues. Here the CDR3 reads CSAIGGRNQPQNF. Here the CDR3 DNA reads TGCAGTGCTATCGGGGGGAGAAATCAGCCCCAGAATTTT.

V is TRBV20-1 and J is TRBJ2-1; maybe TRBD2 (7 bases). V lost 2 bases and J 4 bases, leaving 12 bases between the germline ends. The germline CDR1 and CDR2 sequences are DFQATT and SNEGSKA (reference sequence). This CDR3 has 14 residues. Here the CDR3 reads CSARRGGAYNEQFF. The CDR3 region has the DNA TGCAGTGCTAGACGAGGGGGGGCTTACAATGAGCAGTTCTTC.

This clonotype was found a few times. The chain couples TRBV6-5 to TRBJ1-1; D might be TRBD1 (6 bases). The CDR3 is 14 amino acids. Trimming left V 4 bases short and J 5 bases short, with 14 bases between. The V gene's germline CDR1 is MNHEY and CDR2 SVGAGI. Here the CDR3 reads CASSLPGEGTEAFF. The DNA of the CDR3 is TGTGCCAGCAGTTTGCCAGGGGAAGGGACTGAAGCTTTCTTT.

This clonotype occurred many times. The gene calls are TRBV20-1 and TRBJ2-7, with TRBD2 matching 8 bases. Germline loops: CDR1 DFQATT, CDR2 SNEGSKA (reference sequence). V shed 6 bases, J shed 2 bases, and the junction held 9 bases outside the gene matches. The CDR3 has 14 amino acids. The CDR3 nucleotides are TGCAGTGCCAGATCGGGAGGGCGTACCTACGAGCAGTACTTC. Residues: CSARSGGRTYEQYF.

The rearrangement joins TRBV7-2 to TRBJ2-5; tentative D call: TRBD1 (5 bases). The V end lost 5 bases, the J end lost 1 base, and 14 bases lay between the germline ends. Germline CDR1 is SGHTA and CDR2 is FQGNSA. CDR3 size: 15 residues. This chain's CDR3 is CASSPLMGPQETQYF. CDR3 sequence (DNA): TGTGCCAGCAGCCCACTCATGGGGCCCCAAGAGACCCAGTACTTC.

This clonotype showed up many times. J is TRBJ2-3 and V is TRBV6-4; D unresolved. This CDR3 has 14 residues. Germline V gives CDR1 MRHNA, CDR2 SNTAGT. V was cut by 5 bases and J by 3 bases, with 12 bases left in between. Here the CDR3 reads CASSPRAETDTQYF. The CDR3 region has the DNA TGTGCCAGCAGTCCCCGGGCCGAAACAGATACGCAGTATTTT.

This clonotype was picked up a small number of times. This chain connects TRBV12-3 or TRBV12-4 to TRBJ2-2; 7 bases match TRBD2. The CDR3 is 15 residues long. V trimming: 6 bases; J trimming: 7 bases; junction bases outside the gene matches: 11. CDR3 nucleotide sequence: TGTGCCAGCAGGCCGACCAGGACGGGGGGCGGGGAGCTGTTTTTT. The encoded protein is CASRPTRTGGGELFF.

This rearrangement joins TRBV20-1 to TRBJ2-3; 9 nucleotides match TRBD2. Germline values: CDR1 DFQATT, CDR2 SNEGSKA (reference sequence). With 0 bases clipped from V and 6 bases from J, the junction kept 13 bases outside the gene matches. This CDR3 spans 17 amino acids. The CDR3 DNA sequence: TGCAGTGCTAGAGATACTACGGCGGGAGGGCCGGGGGATACGCAGTATTTT. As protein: CSARDTTAGGPGDTQYF.